This T cell receptor (beta chain) was obtained from a study of shared clonotypes between healthy human individuals. Study at large: With ages of 18 to 49, the donors were two women and three men.

It was across several immunoSEQ plates that each subset's genomic DNA was evenly split. The data were produced by immunoSEQ multiplex PCR, yet TCRdb's version contains in-frame clones alone and is incomplete. The sample includes about 500,000 clones, 70% to 80% of them seen just once. This CDR3 spans 17 amino acids. V trimming: 0 bases; J trimming: 4 bases; junction bases outside the gene matches: 7. From germline, CDR1 is LGHNA and CDR2 YSLEER. Donors were healthy HIV-negative adults without recently reported acute infections or vaccinations. This clone has a handful of counts. V usage is TRBV4-3 and J usage is TRBJ2-5, with 11 bases fitting TRBD2. This TCR was recovered from a woman aged 40 to 50 in good health. Some clones in this sample may be carry-over from other donors' samples. What was sequenced was PBMCs. The CDR3 reads CASSQDLSSGRTETQYF. CDR3 in DNA: TGCGCCAGCAGCCAAGATCTGTCTAGCGGGAGGACAGAGACCCAGTACTTC.